This T cell receptor beta chain derives from a study of blood T cell repertoires in COVID-19. With V trimmed by 6 bases and J by 7 bases, 8 bases remained unmatched. CDR1 is LGHDT, CDR2 YNNKEL, per germline (reference sequence). This CDR3 spans 15 amino acids. Per the study methods: Amplification of reference gene primers provided the estimated nucleated cell counts. The repertoire was sequenced with immunoSEQ multiplex PCR; TCRdb's copy has only in-frame clones and lacks some. V, J and clone size derive from that table, while D and trimming were established from the DNA sequence. The data hold approximately 50,000 clones, with roughly nine tenths observed a single time.

The origin of this receptor is a man between 65 and 85 years old with acute or convalescent COVID-19. Input material: peripheral blood. The rearrangement joins TRBV3-1 (or the pseudogene TRBV3-2) to TRBJ1-4; 10 bases are shared with TRBD1. CDR3 DNA sequence: TGTGCCAGCAGACGGAAGACAGGGGGCATTGAAAAACTGTTTTTT. It is translated as CASRRKTGGIEKLFF.